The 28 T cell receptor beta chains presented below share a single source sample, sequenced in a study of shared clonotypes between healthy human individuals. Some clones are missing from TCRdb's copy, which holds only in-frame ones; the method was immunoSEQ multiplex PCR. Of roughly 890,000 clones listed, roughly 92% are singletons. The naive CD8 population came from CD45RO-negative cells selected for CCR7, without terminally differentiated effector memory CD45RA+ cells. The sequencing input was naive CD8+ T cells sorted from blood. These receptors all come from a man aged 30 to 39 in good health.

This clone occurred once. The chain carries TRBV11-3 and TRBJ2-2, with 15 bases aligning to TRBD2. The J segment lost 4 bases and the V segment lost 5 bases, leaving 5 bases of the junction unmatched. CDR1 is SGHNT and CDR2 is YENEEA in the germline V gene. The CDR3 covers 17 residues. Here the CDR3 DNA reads TGTGCCAGCAGCCTTCGGACTAGCGGGAGGGCCACCGGGGAGCTGTTTTTT. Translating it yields CASSLRTSGRATGELFF.

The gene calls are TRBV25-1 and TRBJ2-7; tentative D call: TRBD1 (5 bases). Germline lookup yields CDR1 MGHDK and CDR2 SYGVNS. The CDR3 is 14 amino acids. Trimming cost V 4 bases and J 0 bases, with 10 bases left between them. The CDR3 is CASSAGHFSYEQYF. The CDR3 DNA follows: TGTGCCAGCAGTGCTGGACACTTCTCCTACGAGCAGTACTTC.

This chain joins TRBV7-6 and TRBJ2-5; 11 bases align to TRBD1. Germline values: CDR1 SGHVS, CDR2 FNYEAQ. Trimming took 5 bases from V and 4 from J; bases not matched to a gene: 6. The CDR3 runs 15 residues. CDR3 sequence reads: CASSPDRGRGETQYF. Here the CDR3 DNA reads TGTGCCAGCAGCCCGGACAGGGGGCGCGGAGAGACCCAGTACTTC. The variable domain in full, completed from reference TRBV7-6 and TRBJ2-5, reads GAGVSQSPRYKVTKRGQDVALRCDPISGHVSLYWYRQALGQGPEFLTYFNYEAQQDKSGLPNDRFSAERPEGSISTLTIQRTEQRDSAMYRCASSPDRGRGETQYFGPGTRLLVL.

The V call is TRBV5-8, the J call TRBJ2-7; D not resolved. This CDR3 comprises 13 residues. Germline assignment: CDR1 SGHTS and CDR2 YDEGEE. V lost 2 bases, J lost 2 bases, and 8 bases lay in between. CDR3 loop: CASSFPIAYEQYF. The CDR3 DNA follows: TGTGCCAGCAGCTTTCCCATAGCCTACGAGCAGTACTTC.

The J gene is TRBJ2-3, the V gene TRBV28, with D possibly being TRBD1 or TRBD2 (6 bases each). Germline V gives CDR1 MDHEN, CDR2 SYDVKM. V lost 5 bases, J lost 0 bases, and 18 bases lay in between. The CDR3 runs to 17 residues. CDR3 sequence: CASSPRGASSSTDTQYF. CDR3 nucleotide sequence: TGTGCCAGCAGTCCAAGGGGGGCAAGTTCTAGCACAGATACGCAGTATTTT. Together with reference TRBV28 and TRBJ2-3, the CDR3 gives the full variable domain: DVKVTQSSRYLVKRTGEKVFLECVQDMDHENMFWYRQDPGLGLRLIYFSYDVKMKEKGDIPEGYSVSREKKERFSLILESASTNQTSMYLCASSPRGASSSTDTQYFGPGTRLTVL.

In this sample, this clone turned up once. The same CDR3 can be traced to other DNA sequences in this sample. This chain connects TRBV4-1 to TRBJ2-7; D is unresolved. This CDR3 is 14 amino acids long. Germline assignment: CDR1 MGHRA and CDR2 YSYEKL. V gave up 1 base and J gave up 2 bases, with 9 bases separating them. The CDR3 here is CASSQVVGTYEQYF. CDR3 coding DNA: TGCGCCAGCAGCCAAGTCGTCGGTACCTACGAGCAGTACTTC.

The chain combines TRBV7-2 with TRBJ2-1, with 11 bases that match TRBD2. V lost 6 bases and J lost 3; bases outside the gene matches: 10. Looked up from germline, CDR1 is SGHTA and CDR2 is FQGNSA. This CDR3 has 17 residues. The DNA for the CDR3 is TGTGCCAGCAGACAACAGACTAGCGGGGATTTCTACAATGAGCAGTTCTTC. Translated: CASRQQTSGDFYNEQFF.

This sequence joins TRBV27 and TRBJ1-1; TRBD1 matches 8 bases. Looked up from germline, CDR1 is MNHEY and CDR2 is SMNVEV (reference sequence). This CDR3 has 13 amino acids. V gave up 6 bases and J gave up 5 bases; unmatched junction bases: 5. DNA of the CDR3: TGTGCCAGCAGCGAACAGGGGGGAACTGAAGCTTTCTTT. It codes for CASSEQGGTEAFF.

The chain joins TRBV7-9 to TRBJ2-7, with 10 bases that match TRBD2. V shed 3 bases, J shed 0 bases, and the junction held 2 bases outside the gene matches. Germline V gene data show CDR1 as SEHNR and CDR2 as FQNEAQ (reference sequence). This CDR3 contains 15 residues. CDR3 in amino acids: CASSFASGSSYEQYF. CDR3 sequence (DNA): TGTGCCAGCAGCTTTGCTAGCGGGAGCTCCTACGAGCAGTACTTC.

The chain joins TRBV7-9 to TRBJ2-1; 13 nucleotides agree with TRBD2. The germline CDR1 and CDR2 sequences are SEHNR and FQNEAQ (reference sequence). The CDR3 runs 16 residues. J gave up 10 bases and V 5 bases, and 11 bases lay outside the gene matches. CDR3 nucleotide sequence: TGTGCCAGCAGCGGAGAACTAGCGGGAGGGCCAGGGGAGCAGTTCTTC. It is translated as CASSGELAGGPGEQFF.

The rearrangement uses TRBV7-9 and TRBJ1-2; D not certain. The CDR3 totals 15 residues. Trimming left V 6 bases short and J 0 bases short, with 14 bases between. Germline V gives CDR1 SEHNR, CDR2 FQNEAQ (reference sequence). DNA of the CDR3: TGTGCCAGCAGGAACTCAGGAGAAACTAACTATGGCTACACCTTC. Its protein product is CASRNSGETNYGYTF.

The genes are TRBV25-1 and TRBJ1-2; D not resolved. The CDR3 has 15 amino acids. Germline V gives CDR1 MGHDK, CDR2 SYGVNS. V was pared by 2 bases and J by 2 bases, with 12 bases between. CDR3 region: CASSEIGGLNYGYTF. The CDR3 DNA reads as TGTGCCAGCAGTGAAATTGGAGGGCTCAACTATGGCTACACCTTC.

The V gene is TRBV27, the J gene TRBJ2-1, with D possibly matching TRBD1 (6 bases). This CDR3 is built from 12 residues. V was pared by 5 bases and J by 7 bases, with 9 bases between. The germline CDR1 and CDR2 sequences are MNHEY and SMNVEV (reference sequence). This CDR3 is CASSPQGNEQFF. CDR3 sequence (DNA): TGTGCCAGCAGTCCCCAGGGGAATGAGCAGTTCTTC.

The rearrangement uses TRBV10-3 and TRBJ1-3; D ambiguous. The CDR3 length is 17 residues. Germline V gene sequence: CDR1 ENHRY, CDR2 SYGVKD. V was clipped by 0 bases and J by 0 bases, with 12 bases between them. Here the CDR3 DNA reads TGTGCCATCAGTGAGTCGAACCCGTCCGCCTCTGGAAACACCATATATTTT. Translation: CAISESNPSASGNTIYF.

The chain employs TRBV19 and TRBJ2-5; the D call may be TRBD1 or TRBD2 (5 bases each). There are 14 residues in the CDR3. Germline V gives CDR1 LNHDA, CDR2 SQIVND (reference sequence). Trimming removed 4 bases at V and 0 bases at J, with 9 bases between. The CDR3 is CASSTGPYQETQYF. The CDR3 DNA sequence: TGTGCCAGTAGTACGGGACCGTACCAAGAGACCCAGTACTTC.

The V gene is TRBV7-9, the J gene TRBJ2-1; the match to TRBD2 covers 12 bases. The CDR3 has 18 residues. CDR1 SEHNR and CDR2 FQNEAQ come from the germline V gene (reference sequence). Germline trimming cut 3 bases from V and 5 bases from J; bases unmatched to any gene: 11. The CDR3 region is CASSFLASTSGGNNEQFF. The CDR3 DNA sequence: TGTGCCAGCAGCTTTCTAGCGTCGACTAGCGGGGGAAACAATGAGCAGTTCTTC.

As DNA, the CDR3 is TGTGCCAGCAGTTACTCGATAGCGACTTCTGGAGATACGCAGTATTTT. As protein: CASSYSIATSGDTQYF. J is TRBJ2-3 and V is TRBV6-5; tentative D call: TRBD2 (5 bases). Trimming stripped 0 bases from V and 5 bases from J, with 15 bases between. The CDR3 runs 16 residues. Germline V lookup: CDR1 MNHEY, CDR2 SVGAGI.

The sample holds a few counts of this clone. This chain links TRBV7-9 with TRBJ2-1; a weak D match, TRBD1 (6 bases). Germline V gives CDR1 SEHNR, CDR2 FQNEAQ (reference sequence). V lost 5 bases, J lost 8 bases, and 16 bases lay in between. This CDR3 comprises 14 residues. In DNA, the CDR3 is TGTGCCAGCAGCGCCCCAATACAGGGTGATGAGCAGTTCTTC. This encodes CASSAPIQGDEQFF.

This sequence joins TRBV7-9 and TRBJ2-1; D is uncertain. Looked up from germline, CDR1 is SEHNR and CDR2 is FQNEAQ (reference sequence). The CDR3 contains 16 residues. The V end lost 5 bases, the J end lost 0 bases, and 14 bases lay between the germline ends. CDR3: CASSPPLGNSYNEQFF. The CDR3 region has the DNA TGTGCCAGCAGCCCCCCCCTGGGGAACTCCTACAATGAGCAGTTCTTC.

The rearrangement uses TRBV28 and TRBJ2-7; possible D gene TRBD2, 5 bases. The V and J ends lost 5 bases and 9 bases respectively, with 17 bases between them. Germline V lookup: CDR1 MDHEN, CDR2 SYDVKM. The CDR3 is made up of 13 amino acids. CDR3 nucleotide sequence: TGTGCCAGCAGTCCCGCAGGAGGCGACGTGCAGTACTTC. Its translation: CASSPAGGDVQYF.

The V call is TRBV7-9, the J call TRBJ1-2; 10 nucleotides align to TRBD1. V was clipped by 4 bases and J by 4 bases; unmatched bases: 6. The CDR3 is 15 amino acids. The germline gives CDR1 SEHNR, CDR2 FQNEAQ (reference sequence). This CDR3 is CASSWRTGGVYGYTF. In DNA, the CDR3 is TGTGCCAGCAGCTGGAGGACAGGGGGAGTCTATGGCTACACCTTC.

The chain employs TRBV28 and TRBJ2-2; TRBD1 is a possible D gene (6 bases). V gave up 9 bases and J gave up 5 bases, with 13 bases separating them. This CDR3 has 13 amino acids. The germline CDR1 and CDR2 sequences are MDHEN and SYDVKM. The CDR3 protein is CASRTGITGELFF. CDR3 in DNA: TGTGCCAGTAGAACAGGGATAACCGGGGAGCTGTTTTTT.

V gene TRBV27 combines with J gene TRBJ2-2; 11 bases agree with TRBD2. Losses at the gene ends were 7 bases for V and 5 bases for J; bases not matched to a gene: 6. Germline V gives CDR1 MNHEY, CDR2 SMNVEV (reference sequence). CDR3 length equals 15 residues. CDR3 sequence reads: CASTILAGDTGELFF. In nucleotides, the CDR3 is TGTGCCAGCACCATACTAGCGGGAGATACCGGGGAGCTGTTTTTT.

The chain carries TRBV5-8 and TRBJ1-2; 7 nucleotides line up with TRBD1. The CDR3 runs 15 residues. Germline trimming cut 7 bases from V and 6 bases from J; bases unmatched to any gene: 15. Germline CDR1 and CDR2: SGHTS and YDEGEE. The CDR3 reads CASGKPRQGGDGYTF. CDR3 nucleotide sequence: TGTGCCAGCGGCAAACCAAGACAGGGTGGAGATGGCTACACCTTC.

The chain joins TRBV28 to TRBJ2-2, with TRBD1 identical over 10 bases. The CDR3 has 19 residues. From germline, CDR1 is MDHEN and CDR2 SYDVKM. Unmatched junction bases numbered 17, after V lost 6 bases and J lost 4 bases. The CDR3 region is CASRELGRDRGSGTGELFF. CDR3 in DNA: TGTGCCAGCAGGGAATTAGGGCGGGACAGGGGTTCTGGCACCGGGGAGCTGTTTTTT. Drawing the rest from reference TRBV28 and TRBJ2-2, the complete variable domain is DVKVTQSSRYLVKRTGEKVFLECVQDMDHENMFWYRQDPGLGLRLIYFSYDVKMKEKGDIPEGYSVSREKKERFSLILESASTNQTSMYLCASRELGRDRGSGTGELFFGEGSRLTVL.

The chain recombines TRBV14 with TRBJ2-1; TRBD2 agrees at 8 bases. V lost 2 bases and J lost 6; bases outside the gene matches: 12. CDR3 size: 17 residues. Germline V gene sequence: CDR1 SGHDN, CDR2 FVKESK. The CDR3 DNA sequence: TGTGCCAGCAGCCAAACTTCCAAGCGGGAGCAGATCAATGAGCAGTTCTTC. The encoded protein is CASSQTSKREQINEQFF. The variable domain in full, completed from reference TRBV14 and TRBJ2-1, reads EAGVTQFPSHSVIEKGQTVTLRCDPISGHDNLYWYRRVMGKEIKFLLHFVKESKQDESGMPNNRFLAERTGGTYSTLKVQPAELEDSGVYFCASSQTSKREQINEQFFGPGTRLTVL.

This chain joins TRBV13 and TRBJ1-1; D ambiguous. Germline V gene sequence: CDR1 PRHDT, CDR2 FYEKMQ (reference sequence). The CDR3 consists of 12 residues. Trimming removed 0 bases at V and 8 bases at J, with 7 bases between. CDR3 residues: CASSLGWAEAFF. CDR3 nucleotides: TGTGCCAGCAGCTTAGGGTGGGCCGAAGCTTTCTTT.

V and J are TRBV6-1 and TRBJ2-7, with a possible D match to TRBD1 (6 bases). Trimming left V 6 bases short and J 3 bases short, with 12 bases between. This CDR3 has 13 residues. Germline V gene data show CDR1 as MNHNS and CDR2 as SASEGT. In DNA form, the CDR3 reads TGTGCCAGCAGCGAACCCAGGGGCTACGAGCAGTACTTC. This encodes CASSEPRGYEQYF.